Listed below are T cell receptor beta chains from one sample, sequenced in a study of blood T cell repertoires in COVID-19. TCRdb keeps only in-frame clones here, not all; method: immunoSEQ multiplex PCR. The sample has over 300,000 clones, 70% to 90% seen once; the top ten hold 2.2%. The sequenced sample consisted of PBMCs or T cells enriched from blood (not recorded which). All receptors come from a man aged 25-45 years who had recovered from COVID-19. Both conserved end residues are part of each CDR3. A D gene is named only where the DNA matches it firmly. Clone size is not always given. Where it is, it says once, few, many or a class for expanded clones.

NA,TRBJ1-1,TRBV18,NA,TGTGCCAGCTCACCGACCCAGGTGAACACTGAAGCTTTCTTT,CASSPTQVNTEAFF
NA,TRBJ1-2,TRBV7-9,NA,TGTGCCAGCAGCTTTGGTAGCGATGGCTACACCTTC,CASSFGSDGYTF
NA,TRBJ1-2,TRBV2,NA,TGTGCCAGCAGTGAGGGGGCTGGCTATGGCTACACCTTC,CASSEGAGYGYTF
NA,TRBJ1-2,TRBV6-4,NA,TGTGCCAGCAGCGCCGGGGGACGCAGGAGGGGCGTCTATGGCTACACCTTC,CASSAGGRRRGVYGYTF
NA,TRBJ1-6,TRBV3-1/TRBV3-2,NA,TGTGCCAGCACCCCAAGAGGGTACGGTTCACCCCTCCACTTT,CASTPRGYGSPLHF
NA,TRBJ2-2,TRBV3-1/TRBV3-2,NA,TGTGCCAGCAGCATAGTCCGGGGGACCGGGGAGCTGTTTTTT,CASSIVRGTGELFF
NA,TRBJ1-5,TRBV6-5,NA,TGTGCCAGCGCACAGACTAGCAATCAGCCCCAGCATTTT,CASAQTSNQPQHF
NA,TRBJ1-6,TRBV4-1,NA,TGCGCCAGCAGCCCGAGGCAGATAAAGGCGGGGAGCTCCTATAATTCACCCCTCCACTTT,CASSPRQIKAGSSYNSPLHF
NA,TRBJ1-3,TRBV20-1,NA,TGCAGTGCCGCTGGAAACACCATATATTTT,CSAAGNTIYF
TRBD1,TRBJ1-1,TRBV19,NA,TGTGCCAGTAGGGGGACAGGCAACACTGAAGCTTTCTTT,CASRGTGNTEAFF
NA,TRBJ1-2,TRBV4-1,NA,TGCGCCAGCAGCCAAGATGTTTCCAGTGGCTACACCTTC,CASSQDVSSGYTF
TRBD1,TRBJ2-7,TRBV3-1/TRBV3-2,NA,TGTGCCAGCAGCCGGACAGGATACGAGCAGTACTTC,CASSRTGYEQYF
NA,TRBJ1-1,TRBV7-9,NA,TGTGCCAGCAGCTTAAAGTCTAGTGAAGCTTTCTTT,CASSLKSSEAFF
NA,TRBJ2-7,TRBV3-1/TRBV3-2,NA,TGTGCCAGCAGCCAAACTGTCGGGATCTACGAGCAGTACTTC,CASSQTVGIYEQYF
NA,TRBJ1-2,TRBV5-1,once,TGCGCCAGCAGCTTGGGAGACAGAAGCAGAGGCTACACCTTC,CASSLGDRSRGYTF